The rows below give T cell receptor beta chains drawn from one sample of a study of cytomegalovirus exposure and HLA in healthy donors. Libraries were prepared by immunoSEQ multiplex PCR; TCRdb keeps only in-frame clonotypes and omits some of them. The repertoire includes almost 200,000 clones, 75% to 85% of them detected once, and around 0.38% sits in the top ten. Material for sequencing was PBMCs. These receptors were collected from a male donor in good health and CMV-seropositive. The CDR3 runs from the conserved cysteine through the conserved F or W. The order of the fields is D gene, clone size, J gene, V gene, CDR3 protein, CDR3 DNA. D genes are given only for firm matches. A clone size is listed for some rows: how often the clone was seen (once, few, many), or a class if it is expanded.

>TRBD2|NA|TRBJ2-3|TRBV11-3
CASSFRSSGVGNTDTQYF
TGTGCCAGCAGCTTTCGTTCTAGCGGGGTAGGAAACACAGATACGCAGTATTTT
>NA|once|TRBJ2-1|TRBV9
CASSVGGTYNEQFF
TGTGCCAGCAGCGTAGGCGGGACCTACAATGAGCAGTTCTTC
>TRBD1|NA|TRBJ1-1|TRBV6-1
CASLTGGGWNTEAFF
TGTGCCAGCTTGACAGGGGGAGGATGGAACACTGAAGCTTTCTTT
>NA|NA|TRBJ2-7|TRBV2
CASSVQGEQYF
TGTGCCAGCAGTGTCCAGGGAGAGCAGTACTTC
>NA|NA|TRBJ2-7|TRBV7-2
CASSLSSYEQYF
TGTGCCAGCTCGTTGAGCTCCTACGAGCAGTACTTC
>NA|NA|TRBJ2-7|TRBV28
CASSLSPTLRGYYDYEQYF
TGTGCCAGCAGTTTATCGCCGACGCTCAGGGGATACTACGATTACGAGCAGTACTTC
>TRBD2|NA|TRBJ2-2|TRBV28
CASTRRGASGGGELFF
TGTGCCAGCACTCGGCGGGGGGCTAGCGGAGGCGGGGAGCTGTTTTTT
>NA|once|TRBJ2-5|TRBV6-5
CASSYLGKGTQYF
TGTGCCAGCAGTTACCTCGGGAAGGGGACCCAGTACTTC
>NA|NA|TRBJ2-6|TRBV6-5
CASSAAFGANVLTF
TGTGCCAGCAGTGCGGCTTTTGGGGCCAACGTCCTGACTTTC
>TRBD1|NA|TRBJ1-4|TRBV4-3
CASSPEGAGEKLFF
TGCGCCAGCAGCCCCGAGGGGGCGGGTGAAAAACTGTTTTTT
>NA|NA|TRBJ1-1|TRBV6-1
CASSKGRGTEAFF
TGTGCCAGCAGCAAGGGAAGGGGCACTGAAGCTTTCTTT
>TRBD2|NA|TRBJ2-1|TRBV29-1
CSVNRTSGGVNEQFF
TGCAGCGTCAACCGGACTAGCGGGGGGGTCAATGAGCAGTTCTTC
>NA|NA|TRBJ1-6|TRBV27
CASRPGVPRNSPLHF
TGTGCCAGCAGACCCGGTGTACCGCGTAATTCACCCCTCCACTTT
>TRBD2|NA|TRBJ2-3|TRBV7-6
CASSKSTSGGDTQYF
TGTGCCAGCAGCAAAAGCACTAGCGGGGGGGATACGCAGTATTTT
>NA|NA|TRBJ2-7|TRBV5-4
CASSLEGTTYEQYF
TGTGCCAGCAGCTTGGAAGGGACAACCTACGAGCAGTACTTC
>NA|NA|TRBJ2-2|TRBV7-9
CASSLGPGTGELFF
TGTGCCAGCAGCTTAGGTCCCGGCACCGGGGAGCTGTTTTTT
>TRBD1|NA|TRBJ2-5|TRBV7-6
CASSPRTGGEETQYF
TGTGCCAGCAGCCCTCGGACAGGGGGGGAAGAGACCCAGTACTTC
>TRBD2|NA|TRBJ2-2|TRBV27
CASSLVRVAGGPRGHLGTGELFF
TGTGCCAGCAGTTTAGTTAGGGTAGCGGGAGGGCCACGGGGGCATTTAGGCACCGGGGAGCTGTTTTTT
>TRBD2|NA|TRBJ2-7|TRBV6-5
CAAKPSGGEFEQYF
TGTGCCGCCAAGCCTAGCGGGGGGGAATTCGAGCAGTACTTC
>NA|NA|TRBJ2-3|TRBV9
CASSVRAVTSGDTQYF
TGTGCCAGCAGCGTTCGTGCGGTAACCTCCGGGGATACGCAGTATTTT
>NA|NA|TRBJ2-7|TRBV14
CASSQDWTTLQYF
TGTGCCAGCAGCCAAGATTGGACTACACTGCAGTACTTC
>NA|NA|TRBJ2-2|TRBV9
CASSVWSNTGELFF
TGTGCCAGCAGCGTTTGGAGTAACACCGGGGAGCTGTTTTTT
>NA|NA|TRBJ1-1|TRBV7-9
CASSFDRLVEAFF
TGTGCCAGCAGCTTCGACCGACTCGTTGAAGCTTTCTTT
>NA|few|TRBJ2-5|TRBV29-1
CSTRGAEETQYF
TGCAGCACCCGGGGGGCTGAAGAGACCCAGTACTTC
>TRBD2|NA|TRBJ2-1|TRBV4-1
CASSPRLAGYNEQFF
TGCGCCAGCAGCCCCCGACTAGCGGGCTACAATGAGCAGTTCTTC
>TRBD2|NA|TRBJ2-2|TRBV11-2
CASSSPSGGTGELFF
TGTGCCAGCAGCTCGCCCTCGGGGGGGACCGGGGAGCTGTTTTTT
>NA|NA|TRBJ1-1|TRBV5-6
CASSQEAEAFF
TGTGCCAGCAGCCAAGAGGCTGAAGCTTTCTTT
>NA|NA|TRBJ1-2|TRBV7-9
CASSQAGLSGYTF
TGTGCCAGCAGCCAAGCCGGACTGAGCGGCTACACCTTC
>TRBD2|NA|TRBJ2-3|TRBV19
CASSSSGVSTDTQYF
TGTGCCAGTAGCTCTAGCGGGGTCTCCACAGATACGCAGTATTTT
>TRBD2|NA|TRBJ2-1|TRBV4-1
CASSHDQEGTSGDEQFF
TGCGCCAGCAGCCACGACCAAGAAGGGACTAGCGGCGATGAGCAGTTCTTC
>NA|NA|TRBJ1-2|TRBV5-6
CASSLVGSGGYGYTF
TGTGCCAGCAGCTTGGTTGGGTCCGGAGGCTATGGCTACACCTTC
>TRBD1|NA|TRBJ2-7|TRBV7-6
CASSTYPRDRVHEQYF
TGTGCCAGCAGCACTTATCCCCGGGACAGGGTACACGAGCAGTACTTC
>TRBD1|NA|TRBJ1-1|TRBV7-3
CASSLSWAGGTEAFF
TGTGCCAGCAGCTTATCTTGGGCAGGGGGCACTGAAGCTTTCTTT
>TRBD2|NA|TRBJ2-7|TRBV19
CASSIRLAGGYEQYF
TGTGCCAGTAGTATCCGACTAGCGGGTGGTTACGAGCAGTACTTC
>TRBD1|NA|TRBJ2-7|TRBV15
CATSRGDRGFFEQYF
TGTGCCACCAGCAGAGGGGACAGGGGATTCTTTGAGCAGTACTTC
>NA|NA|TRBJ2-2|TRBV4-3
CASSQDLGAGTGELFF
TGCGCCAGCAGCCAAGATCTGGGGGCAGGCACCGGGGAGCTGTTTTTT
>TRBD1|once|TRBJ1-6|TRBV5-6
CASTTRSGTGKSYNSPLHF
TGTGCCAGCACCACCCGGTCCGGGACAGGGAAGTCCTATAATTCACCCCTCCACTTT